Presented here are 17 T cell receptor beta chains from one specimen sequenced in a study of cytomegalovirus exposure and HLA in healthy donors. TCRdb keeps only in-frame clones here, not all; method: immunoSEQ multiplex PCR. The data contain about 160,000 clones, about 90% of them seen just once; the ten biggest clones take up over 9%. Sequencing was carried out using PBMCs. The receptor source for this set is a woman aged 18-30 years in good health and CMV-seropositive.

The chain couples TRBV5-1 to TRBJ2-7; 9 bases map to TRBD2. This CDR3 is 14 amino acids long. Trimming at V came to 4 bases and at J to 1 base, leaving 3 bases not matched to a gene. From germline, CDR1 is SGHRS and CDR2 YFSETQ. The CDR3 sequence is CASSRLADSYEQYF. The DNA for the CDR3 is TGCGCCAGCAGCCGACTAGCGGATTCCTACGAGCAGTACTTC.

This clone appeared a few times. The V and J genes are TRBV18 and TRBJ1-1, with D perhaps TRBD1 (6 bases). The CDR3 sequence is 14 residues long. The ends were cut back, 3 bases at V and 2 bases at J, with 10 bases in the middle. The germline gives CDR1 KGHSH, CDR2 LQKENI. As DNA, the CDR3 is TGTGCCAGCTCACCCCAGGGGATCAACACTGAAGCTTTCTTT. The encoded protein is CASSPQGINTEAFF.

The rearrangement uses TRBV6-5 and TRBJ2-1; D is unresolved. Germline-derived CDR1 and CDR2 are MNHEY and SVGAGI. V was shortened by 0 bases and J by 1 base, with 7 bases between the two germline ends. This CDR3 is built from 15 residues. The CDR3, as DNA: TGTGCCAGCAGTTACTCGGCCTTATCCTACAATGAGCAGTTCTTC. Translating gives CASSYSALSYNEQFF.

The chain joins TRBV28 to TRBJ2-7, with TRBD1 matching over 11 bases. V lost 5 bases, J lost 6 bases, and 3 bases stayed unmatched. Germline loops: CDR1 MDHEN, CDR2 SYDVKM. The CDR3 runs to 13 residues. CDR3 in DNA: TGTGCCAGCAGTCGGACAGGGGGCGCCGAGCAGTACTTC. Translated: CASSRTGGAEQYF.

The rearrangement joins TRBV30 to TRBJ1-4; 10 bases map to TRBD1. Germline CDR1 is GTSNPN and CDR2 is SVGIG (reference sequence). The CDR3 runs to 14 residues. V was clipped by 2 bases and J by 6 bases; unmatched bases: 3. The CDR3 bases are TGTGCCTGGAGTTACGGGACAGGGGATGAAAAACTGTTTTTT. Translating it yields CAWSYGTGDEKLFF. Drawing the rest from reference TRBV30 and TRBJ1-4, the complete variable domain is SQTIHQWPATLVQPVGSPLSLECTVEGTSNPNLYWYRQAAGRGLQLLFYSVGIGQISSEVPQNLSASRPQDRQFILSSKKLLLSDSGFYLCAWSYGTGDEKLFFGSGTQLSVL.

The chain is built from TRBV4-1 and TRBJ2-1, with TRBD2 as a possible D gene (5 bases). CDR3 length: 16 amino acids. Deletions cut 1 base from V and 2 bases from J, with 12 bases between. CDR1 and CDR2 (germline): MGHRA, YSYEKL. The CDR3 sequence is CASSQVRSEAYNEQFF. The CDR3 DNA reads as TGCGCCAGCAGCCAAGTCCGGTCGGAGGCCTACAATGAGCAGTTCTTC.

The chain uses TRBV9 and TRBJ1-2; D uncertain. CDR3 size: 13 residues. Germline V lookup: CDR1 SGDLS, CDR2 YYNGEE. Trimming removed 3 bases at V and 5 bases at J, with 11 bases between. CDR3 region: CASSEEGGYGYTF. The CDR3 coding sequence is TGTGCCAGCAGCGAAGAGGGAGGATATGGCTACACCTTC.

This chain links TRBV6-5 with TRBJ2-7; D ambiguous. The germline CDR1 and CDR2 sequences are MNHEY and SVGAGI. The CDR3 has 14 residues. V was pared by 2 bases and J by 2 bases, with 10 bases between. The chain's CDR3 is CASSYEAVPYEQYF. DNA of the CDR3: TGTGCCAGCAGTTACGAGGCGGTTCCCTACGAGCAGTACTTC.

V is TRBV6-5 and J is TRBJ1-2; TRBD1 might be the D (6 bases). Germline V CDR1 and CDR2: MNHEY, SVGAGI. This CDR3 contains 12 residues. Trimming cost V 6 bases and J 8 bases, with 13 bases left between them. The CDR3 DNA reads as TGTGCCAGCAGCCTACAGGGTTTGGGCTACACCTTC. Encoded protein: CASSLQGLGYTF.

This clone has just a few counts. The CDR3 loop reads CASSESLSNYGYTF. The CDR3 bases are TGTGCCAGCAGTGAAAGCCTGAGTAACTATGGCTACACCTTC. The chain recombines TRBV2 with TRBJ1-2; D is ambiguous. Germline V lookup: CDR1 SNHLY, CDR2 FYNNEI. V was pared by 2 bases and J by 1 base, with 8 bases between. CDR3 length: 14 residues.

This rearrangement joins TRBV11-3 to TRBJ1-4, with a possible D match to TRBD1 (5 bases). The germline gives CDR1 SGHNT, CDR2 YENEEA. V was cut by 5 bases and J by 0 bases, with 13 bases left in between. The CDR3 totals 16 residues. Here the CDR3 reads CASSPPGRATNEKLFF. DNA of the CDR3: TGTGCCAGCAGCCCCCCAGGGCGCGCAACTAATGAAAAACTGTTTTTT.

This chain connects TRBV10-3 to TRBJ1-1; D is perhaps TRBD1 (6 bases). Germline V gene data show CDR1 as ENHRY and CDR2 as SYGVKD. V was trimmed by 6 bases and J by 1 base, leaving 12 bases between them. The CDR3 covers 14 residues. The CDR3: CAIRTGTTNTEAFF. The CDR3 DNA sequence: TGTGCCATCAGGACCGGGACAACGAACACTGAAGCTTTCTTT.

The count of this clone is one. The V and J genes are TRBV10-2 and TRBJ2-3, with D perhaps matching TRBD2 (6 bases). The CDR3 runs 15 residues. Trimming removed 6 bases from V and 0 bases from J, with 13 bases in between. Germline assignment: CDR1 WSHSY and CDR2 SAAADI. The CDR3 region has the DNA TGCGCCAGCAGGGAGCGGAGGGCTAGCACAGATACGCAGTATTTT. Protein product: CASRERRASTDTQYF.

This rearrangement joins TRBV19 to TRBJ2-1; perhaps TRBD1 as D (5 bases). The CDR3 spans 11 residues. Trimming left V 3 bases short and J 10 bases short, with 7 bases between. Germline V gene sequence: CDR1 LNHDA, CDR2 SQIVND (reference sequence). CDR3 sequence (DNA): TGTGCCAGTAGTATGCGACAGGAGCAGTTCTTC. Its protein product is CASSMRQEQFF.

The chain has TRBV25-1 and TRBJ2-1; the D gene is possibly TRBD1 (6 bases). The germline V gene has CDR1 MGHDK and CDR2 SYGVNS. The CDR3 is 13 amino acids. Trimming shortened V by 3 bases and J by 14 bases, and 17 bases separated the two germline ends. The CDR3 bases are TGTGCCAGCAGTGATCAAACAGGGACCCTCGAGTTCTTC. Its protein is CASSDQTGTLEFF.

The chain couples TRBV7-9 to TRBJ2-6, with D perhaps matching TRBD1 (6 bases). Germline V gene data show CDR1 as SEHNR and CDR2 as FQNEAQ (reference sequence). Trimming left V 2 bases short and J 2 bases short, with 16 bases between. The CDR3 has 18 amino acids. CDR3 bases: TGTGCCAGCAGCTTACTGACAGGTTCTTTGGCTGGGGCCAACGTCCTGACTTTC. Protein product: CASSLLTGSLAGANVLTF. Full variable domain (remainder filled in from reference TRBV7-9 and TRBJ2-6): DTGVSQNPRHKITKRGQNVTFRCDPISEHNRLYWYRQTLGQGPEFLTYFQNEAQLEKSRLLSDRFSAERPKGSFSTLEIQRTEQGDSAMYLCASSLLTGSLAGANVLTFGAGSRLTVL.

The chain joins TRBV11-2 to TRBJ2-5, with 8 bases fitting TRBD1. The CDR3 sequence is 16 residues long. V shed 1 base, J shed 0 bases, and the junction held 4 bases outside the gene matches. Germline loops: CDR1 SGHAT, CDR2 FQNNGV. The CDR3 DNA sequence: TGTGCCAGCAGCTTAGCGGGACAGGTCCACCAAGAGACCCAGTACTTC. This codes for CASSLAGQVHQETQYF.